One and the same sample provided the 12 T cell receptor beta chains below, sequenced in a study of shared clonotypes between healthy human individuals. Using immunoSEQ multiplex PCR, the repertoire was profiled, and TCRdb retains in-frame clones only, with some absent. The sample records about 380,000 clones, 96% being singletons. Sample: memory CD8+ T cells sorted from blood. Subset given: CD45RO+ cells pooled with CCR7-negative TemRA cells. The receptor source for this set is a man aged 25-45 years in good health.

This chain uses TRBV30 with TRBJ1-3; tentative D call: TRBD1 (6 bases). The CDR3 sequence is 13 residues long. V gave up 4 bases and J gave up 5 bases, with 12 bases separating them. CDR1 GTSNPN and CDR2 SVGIG come from the germline V gene (reference sequence). This chain's CDR3 is CAWTRGPRNTIYF. For the CDR3, the DNA is TGTGCCTGGACCAGGGGACCCAGAAACACCATATATTTT.

V usage is TRBV19 and J usage is TRBJ2-5; TRBD2 is a possible D gene (5 bases). The length of the CDR3 is 14 residues. Germline CDR1 is LNHDA and CDR2 is SQIVND (reference sequence). The V end was cut by 8 bases, the J end by 4 bases, with 17 bases between. In DNA form, the CDR3 reads TGTGCCAGTGCCTCGGGGTCGGGAATAGAGACCCAGTACTTC. Amino acid sequence: CASASGSGIETQYF.

The CDR3 nucleotides are TGTGCCAGTAGTATAAGGGAGACAGGGAACCTATACGAGCAGTACTTC. Its translation is CASSIRETGNLYEQYF. V is TRBV19 and J is TRBJ2-7; 7 nucleotides agree with TRBD1. The CDR3 consists of 16 residues. The V gene's germline CDR1 is LNHDA and CDR2 SQIVND (reference sequence). J lost 4 bases, V lost 2 bases, and 11 bases had no gene match.

The J gene is TRBJ2-7, the V gene TRBV5-4, with D perhaps TRBD1 (7 bases). Deletions cut 2 bases from V and 5 bases from J, with 14 bases between. The germline CDR1 and CDR2 sequences are SGHNT and YYREEE (reference sequence). The CDR3 totals 14 residues. CDR3: CASSFRGALNEQYF. CDR3 nucleotides: TGTGCCAGCAGCTTCAGGGGGGCTCTCAACGAGCAGTACTTC.

The rearrangement links TRBV7-3 to TRBJ2-7, with unresolved D. This CDR3 spans 14 amino acids. Trimming shortened V by 1 base and J by 4 bases, and 11 bases separated the two germline ends. From germline, CDR1 is SGHTA and CDR2 FQGTGA. The CDR3 bases are TGTGCCAGCAGCTTAAGTGGCGACACATACGAGCAGTACTTC. It is translated as CASSLSGDTYEQYF.

The chain links TRBV4-1 to TRBJ1-6; no reliable D call. The CDR3 extends over 17 amino acids. Germline CDR1 reads MGHRA; CDR2 reads YSYEKL. V dropped 0 bases and J dropped 8 bases, with 17 bases sitting between them. The CDR3 loop is CASSQDSSQPPYSPLHF. For the CDR3, the DNA is TGCGCCAGCAGCCAAGACTCATCACAGCCGCCCTATTCACCCCTCCACTTT.

The chain employs TRBV15 and TRBJ1-5, with TRBD1 matching 8 bases. V lost 2 bases, J lost 4 bases, and 7 bases stayed unmatched. From germline, CDR1 is LNHNV and CDR2 YYDKDF (reference sequence). The CDR3 contains 16 residues. The CDR3 nucleotides are TGTGCCACCAGCAGAACCGGACAGGGACAAAATCAGCCCCAGCATTTT. It codes for CATSRTGQGQNQPQHF.

CDR3 in amino acids: CAPGGSSYEQYF. The CDR3 nucleotides read TGTGCCCCAGGCGGTAGCTCCTACGAGCAGTACTTC. The chain uses TRBV10-3 and TRBJ2-7; D unresolved. The CDR3 sequence is 12 residues long. Germline V gene lookup returns CDR1 ENHRY and CDR2 SYGVKD. Trimming removed 11 bases from V and 0 bases from J, with 11 bases in between.

This clone was detected once. The genes are TRBV5-1 and TRBJ2-7; D possibly corresponds to TRBD1 (5 bases). V lost 0 bases to trimming and J lost 1 base, with 11 bases between them. Germline V gene lookup returns CDR1 SGHRS and CDR2 YFSETQ. This CDR3 is 15 amino acids long. The CDR3 sequence: CASSLEVGQSYEQYF. CDR3 bases: TGCGCCAGCAGCTTGGAGGTCGGACAATCCTACGAGCAGTACTTC.

CDR3 nucleotides: TGCGCCAGCAGCTGGGCTGGGACTAGCGGGACGACCTACGAGCAGTACTTC. Translated: CASSWAGTSGTTYEQYF. V and J are TRBV5-1 and TRBJ2-7, with 13 positions matching TRBD2. The CDR3 contains 17 residues. CDR1 and CDR2 from the germline V gene are SGHRS and YFSETQ. V was pared by 3 bases and J by 2 bases, with 8 bases of the junction left unmatched.

V and J are TRBV2 and TRBJ2-5; 8 bases agree with TRBD2. J was trimmed by 4 bases and V by 6 bases; bases with no gene match: 1. The CDR3 runs to 12 residues. Germline lookup yields CDR1 SNHLY and CDR2 FYNNEI. DNA for the CDR3: TGTGCCAGCAGCCTAGCGGGAGAGACCCAGTACTTC. Translated, it gives CASSLAGETQYF.

V usage is TRBV28 and J usage is TRBJ2-7, with a weak D call TRBD2 (5 bases). Germline assignment: CDR1 MDHEN and CDR2 SYDVKM. With 8 bases removed from V and 2 bases from J, the gap between germline ends came to 7 bases. The CDR3 is made up of 11 amino acids. DNA for the CDR3: TGTGCCAGCGGACTTCCCTACGAGCAGTACTTC. It yields the protein CASGLPYEQYF.